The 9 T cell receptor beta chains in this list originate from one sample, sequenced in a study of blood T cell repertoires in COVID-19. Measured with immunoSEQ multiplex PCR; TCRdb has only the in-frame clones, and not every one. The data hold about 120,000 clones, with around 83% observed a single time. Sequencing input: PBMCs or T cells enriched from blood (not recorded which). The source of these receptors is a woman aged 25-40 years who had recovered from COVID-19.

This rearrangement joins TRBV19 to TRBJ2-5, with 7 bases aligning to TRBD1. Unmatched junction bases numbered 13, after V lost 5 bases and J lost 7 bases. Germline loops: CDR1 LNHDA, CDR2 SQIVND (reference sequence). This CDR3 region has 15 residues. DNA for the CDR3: TGTGCCAGTAGTGTTTGGCCCGGGACAGAGGGGACCCAGTACTTC. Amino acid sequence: CASSVWPGTEGTQYF. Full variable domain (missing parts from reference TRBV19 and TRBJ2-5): DGGITQSPKYLFRKEGQNVTLSCEQNLNHDAMYWYRQDPGQGLRLIYYSQIVNDFQKGDIAEGYSVSREKKESFPLTVTSAQKNPTAFYLCASSVWPGTEGTQYFGPGTRLLVL.

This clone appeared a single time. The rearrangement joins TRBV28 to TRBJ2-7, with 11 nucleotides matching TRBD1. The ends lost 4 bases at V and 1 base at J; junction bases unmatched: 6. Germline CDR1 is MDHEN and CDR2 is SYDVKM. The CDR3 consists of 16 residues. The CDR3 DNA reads TGTGCCAGCAGTTCCGCCGGGACAGGGGGGTCCTACGAGCAGTACTTC. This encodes CASSSAGTGGSYEQYF.

The CDR3 spells CATSRDRGSGNSYEQYF. Written as DNA, the CDR3 is TGTGCCACCAGCAGAGATCGAGGGAGCGGTAACTCCTACGAGCAGTACTTC. The chain couples TRBV15 to TRBJ2-7; D is perhaps TRBD2 (5 bases). Germline V gene lookup returns CDR1 LNHNV and CDR2 YYDKDF (reference sequence). With 0 bases removed from V and 0 bases from J, the gap between germline ends came to 15 bases. This CDR3 comprises 17 residues. The whole variable domain, filled in from reference TRBV15 and TRBJ2-7, reads DAMVIQNPRYQVTQFGKPVTLSCSQTLNHNVMYWYQQKSSQAPKLLFHYYDKDFNNEADTPDNFQSRRPNTSFCFLDIRSPGLGDTAMYLCATSRDRGSGNSYEQYFGPGTRLTVT.

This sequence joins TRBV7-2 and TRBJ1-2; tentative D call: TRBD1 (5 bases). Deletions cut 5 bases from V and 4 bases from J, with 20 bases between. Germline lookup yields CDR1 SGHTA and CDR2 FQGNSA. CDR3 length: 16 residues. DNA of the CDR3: TGTGCCAGCAGCCCCCCGGGGGGAGTCGGGGGCTATGGCTACACCTTC. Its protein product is CASSPPGGVGGYGYTF.

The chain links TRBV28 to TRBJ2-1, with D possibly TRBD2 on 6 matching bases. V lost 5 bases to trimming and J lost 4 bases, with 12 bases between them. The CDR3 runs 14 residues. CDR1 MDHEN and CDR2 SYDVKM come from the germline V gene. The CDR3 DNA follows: TGTGCCAGCAGTCCCTTGGGGAGGTACAATGAGCAGTTCTTC. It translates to CASSPLGRYNEQFF.

The CDR3 DNA reads as TGCGCCAGCAGCCGTGACAGGGAGGGCTACACCTTC. This gives the protein CASSRDREGYTF. The rearrangement joins TRBV5-1 to TRBJ1-2, with 7 bases matching TRBD1. Germline lookup yields CDR1 SGHRS and CDR2 YFSETQ. The CDR3 loop spans 12 amino acids. After removal of 4 bases from V and 8 bases from J, the junction contained 5 bases not matched to a gene.

The CDR3 loop is CAWSGQGTNSPLHF. CDR3 bases: TGTGCCTGGTCTGGGCAGGGGACTAATTCACCCCTCCACTTT. The chain carries TRBV30 and TRBJ1-6; TRBD1 might be the D (6 bases). There are 14 residues in the CDR3. V was cut by 5 bases and J by 6 bases, with 14 bases left in between. Per the germline V gene, CDR1 is GTSNPN and CDR2 is SVGIG (reference sequence).

CDR3 coding DNA: TGTGCCAGCAGTTTAAGAGCGTCTAGCGGGAGCTCCTACGAGCAGTACTTC. Its translation is CASSLRASSGSSYEQYF. V usage is TRBV28 and J usage is TRBJ2-7; TRBD2 matches 10 bases. CDR1 and CDR2 (germline): MDHEN, SYDVKM. CDR3 length: 17 amino acids. J gave up 0 bases and V 2 bases, and 7 bases lay outside the gene matches.

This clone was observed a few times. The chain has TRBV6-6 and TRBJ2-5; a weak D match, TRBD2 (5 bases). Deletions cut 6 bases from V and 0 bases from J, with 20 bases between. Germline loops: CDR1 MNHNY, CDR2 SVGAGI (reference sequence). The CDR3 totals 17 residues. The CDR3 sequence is CASSRAVPGSYQETQYF. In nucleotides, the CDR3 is TGTGCCAGCAGCCGAGCTGTCCCGGGGTCGTACCAAGAGACCCAGTACTTC.